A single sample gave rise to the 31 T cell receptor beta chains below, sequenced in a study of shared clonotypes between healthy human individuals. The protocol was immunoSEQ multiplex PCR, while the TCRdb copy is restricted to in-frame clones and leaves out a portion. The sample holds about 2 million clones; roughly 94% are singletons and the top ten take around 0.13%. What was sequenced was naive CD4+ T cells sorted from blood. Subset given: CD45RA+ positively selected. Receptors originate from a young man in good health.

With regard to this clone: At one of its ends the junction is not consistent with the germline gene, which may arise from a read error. The CDR3 region has the DNA TGTGCTAGCAGCTTAGCGGTGGGCGGTACCCAGTACTTC. This sequence encodes CASSLAVGGTQYF. This chain joins TRBV7-7 and TRBJ2-5; D may be TRBD2 (6 bases). CDR1 and CDR2 from the germline V gene are SSHAT and FNYEAQ (reference sequence). The CDR3 is made up of 13 amino acids.

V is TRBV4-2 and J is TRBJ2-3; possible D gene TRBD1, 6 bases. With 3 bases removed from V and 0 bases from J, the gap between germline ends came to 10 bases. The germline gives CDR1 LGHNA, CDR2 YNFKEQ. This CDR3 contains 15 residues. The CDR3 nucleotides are TGTGCCAGCAGCCAGACAGGCCCTAGCACAGATACGCAGTATTTT. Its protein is CASSQTGPSTDTQYF.

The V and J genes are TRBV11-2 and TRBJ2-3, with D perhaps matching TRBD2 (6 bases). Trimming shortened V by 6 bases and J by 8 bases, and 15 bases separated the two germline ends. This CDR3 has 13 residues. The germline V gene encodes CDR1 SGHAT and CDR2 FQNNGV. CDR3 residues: CASRLSRAGTQYF. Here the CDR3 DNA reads TGTGCCAGCAGACTATCTAGAGCGGGTACGCAGTATTTT.

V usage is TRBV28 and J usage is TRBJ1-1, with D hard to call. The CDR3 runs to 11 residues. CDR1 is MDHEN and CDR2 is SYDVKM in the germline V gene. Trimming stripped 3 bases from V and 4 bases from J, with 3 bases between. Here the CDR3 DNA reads TGTGCCAGCAGTTTCTCCACTGAAGCTTTCTTT. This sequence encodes CASSFSTEAFF.

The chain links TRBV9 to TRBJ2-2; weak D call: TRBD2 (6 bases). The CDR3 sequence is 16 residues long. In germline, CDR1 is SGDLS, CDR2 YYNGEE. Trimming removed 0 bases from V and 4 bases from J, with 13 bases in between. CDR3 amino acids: CASSVGVGGTTGELFF. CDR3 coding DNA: TGTGCCAGCAGCGTAGGGGTGGGCGGGACCACCGGGGAGCTGTTTTTT.

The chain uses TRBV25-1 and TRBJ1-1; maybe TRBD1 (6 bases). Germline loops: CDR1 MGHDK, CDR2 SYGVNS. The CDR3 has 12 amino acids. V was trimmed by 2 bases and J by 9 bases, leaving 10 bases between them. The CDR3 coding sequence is TGTGCCAGCAGTGAAAATGACAGGAAAGCTTTCTTT. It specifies CASSENDRKAFF.

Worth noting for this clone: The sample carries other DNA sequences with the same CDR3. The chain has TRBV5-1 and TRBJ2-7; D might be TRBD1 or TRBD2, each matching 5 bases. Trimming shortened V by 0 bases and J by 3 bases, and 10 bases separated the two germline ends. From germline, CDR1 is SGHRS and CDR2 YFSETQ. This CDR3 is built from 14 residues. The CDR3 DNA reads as TGCGCCAGCAGCTTGGTTGGGGGAAACTACGAGCAGTACTTC. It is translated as CASSLVGGNYEQYF.

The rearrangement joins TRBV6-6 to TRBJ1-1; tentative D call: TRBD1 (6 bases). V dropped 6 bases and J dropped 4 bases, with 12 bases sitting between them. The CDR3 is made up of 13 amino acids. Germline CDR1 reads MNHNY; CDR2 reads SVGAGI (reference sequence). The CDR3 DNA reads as TGTGCCAGCAGCCACAGGGTTACCACTGAAGCTTTCTTT. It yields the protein CASSHRVTTEAFF.

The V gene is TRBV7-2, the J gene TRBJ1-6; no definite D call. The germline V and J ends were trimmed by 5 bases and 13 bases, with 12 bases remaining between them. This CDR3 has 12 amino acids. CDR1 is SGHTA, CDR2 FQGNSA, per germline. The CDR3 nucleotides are TGTGCCAGCAGCCTCCCCCGCTTGCCCCTCCACTTT. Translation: CASSLPRLPLHF. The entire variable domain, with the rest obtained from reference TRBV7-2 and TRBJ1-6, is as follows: GAGVSQSPSNKVTEKGKDVELRCDPISGHTALYWYRQSLGQGLEFLIYFQGNSAPDKSGLPSDRFSAERTGGSVSTLTIQRTQQEDSAVYLCASSLPRLPLHFGNGTRLTVT.

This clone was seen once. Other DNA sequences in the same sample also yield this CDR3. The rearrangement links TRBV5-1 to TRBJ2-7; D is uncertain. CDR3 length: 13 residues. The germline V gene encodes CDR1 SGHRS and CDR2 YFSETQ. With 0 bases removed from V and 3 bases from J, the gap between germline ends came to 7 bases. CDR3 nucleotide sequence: TGCGCCAGCAGCTTGGGGCCCGACTACGAGCAGTACTTC. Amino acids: CASSLGPDYEQYF.

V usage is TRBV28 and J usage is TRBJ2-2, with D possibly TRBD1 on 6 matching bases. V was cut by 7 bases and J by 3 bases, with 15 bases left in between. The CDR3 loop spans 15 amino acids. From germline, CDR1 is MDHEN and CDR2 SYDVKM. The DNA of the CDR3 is TGTGCCAGCACCCCTGGGGGACACGACACCGGGGAGCTGTTTTTT. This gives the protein CASTPGGHDTGELFF.

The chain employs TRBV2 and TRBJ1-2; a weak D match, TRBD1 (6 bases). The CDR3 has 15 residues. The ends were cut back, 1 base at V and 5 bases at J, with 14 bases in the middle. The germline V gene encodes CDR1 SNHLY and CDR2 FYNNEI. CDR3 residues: CASSEVGQNSYGYTF. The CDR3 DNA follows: TGTGCCAGCAGTGAAGTCGGACAGAACTCGTATGGCTACACCTTC.

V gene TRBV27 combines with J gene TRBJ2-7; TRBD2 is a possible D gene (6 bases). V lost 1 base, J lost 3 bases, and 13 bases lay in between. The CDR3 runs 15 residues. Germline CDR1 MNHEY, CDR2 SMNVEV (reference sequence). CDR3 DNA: TGTGCCAGCAGTTTATACCGGGAGTGGTACTACGAGCAGTACTTC. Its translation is CASSLYREWYYEQYF.

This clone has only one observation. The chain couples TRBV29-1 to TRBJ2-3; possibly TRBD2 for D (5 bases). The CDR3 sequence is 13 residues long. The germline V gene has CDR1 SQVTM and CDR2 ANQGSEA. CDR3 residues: CSISGMGTDTQYF. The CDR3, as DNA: TGCTCTATCTCGGGGATGGGCACAGATACGCAGTATTTT.

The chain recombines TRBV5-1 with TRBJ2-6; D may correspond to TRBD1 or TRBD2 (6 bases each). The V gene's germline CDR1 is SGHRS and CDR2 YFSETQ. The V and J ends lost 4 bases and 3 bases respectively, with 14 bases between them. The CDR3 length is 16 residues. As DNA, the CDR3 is TGCGCCAGCAGCAACGGAGGGGGACTTGGGGCCAACGTCCTGACTTTC. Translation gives CASSNGGGLGANVLTF.

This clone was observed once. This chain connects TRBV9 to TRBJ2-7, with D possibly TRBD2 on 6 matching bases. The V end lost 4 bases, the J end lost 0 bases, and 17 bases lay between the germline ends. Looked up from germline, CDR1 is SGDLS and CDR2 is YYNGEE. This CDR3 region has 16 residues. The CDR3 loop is CASSSLGGFSSYEQYF. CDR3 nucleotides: TGTGCCAGCAGCTCCCTTGGGGGGTTTAGCTCCTACGAGCAGTACTTC.

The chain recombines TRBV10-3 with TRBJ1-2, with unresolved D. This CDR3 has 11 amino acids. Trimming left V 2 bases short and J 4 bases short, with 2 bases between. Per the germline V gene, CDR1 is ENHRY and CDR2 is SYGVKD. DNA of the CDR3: TGTGCCATCAGTGAGATCTATGGCTACACCTTC. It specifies CAISEIYGYTF.

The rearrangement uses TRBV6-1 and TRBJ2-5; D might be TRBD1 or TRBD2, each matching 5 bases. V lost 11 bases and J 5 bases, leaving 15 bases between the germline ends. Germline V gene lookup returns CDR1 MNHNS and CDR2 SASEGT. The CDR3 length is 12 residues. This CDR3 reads CAVPRGGETQYF. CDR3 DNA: TGTGCCGTACCCCGTGGGGGTGAGACCCAGTACTTC.

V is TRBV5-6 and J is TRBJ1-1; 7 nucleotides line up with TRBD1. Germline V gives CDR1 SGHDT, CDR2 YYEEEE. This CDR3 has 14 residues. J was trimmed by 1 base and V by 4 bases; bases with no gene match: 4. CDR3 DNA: TGTGCCAGCAGCGCGGGACAGCAGAACACTGAAGCTTTCTTT. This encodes CASSAGQQNTEAFF.

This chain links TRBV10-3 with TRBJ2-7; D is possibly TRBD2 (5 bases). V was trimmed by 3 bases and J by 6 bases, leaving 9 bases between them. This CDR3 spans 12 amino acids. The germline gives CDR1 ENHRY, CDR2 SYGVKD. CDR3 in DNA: TGTGCCATCAGTGACGGACTTAGCGAGCAGTACTTC. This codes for CAISDGLSEQYF.

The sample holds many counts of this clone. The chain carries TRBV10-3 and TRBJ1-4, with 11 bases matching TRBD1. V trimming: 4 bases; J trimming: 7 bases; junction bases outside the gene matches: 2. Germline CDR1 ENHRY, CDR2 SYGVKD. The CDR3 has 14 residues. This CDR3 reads CAISGTGGGEKLFF. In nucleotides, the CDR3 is TGTGCCATCAGTGGGACAGGGGGCGGTGAAAAACTGTTTTTT.

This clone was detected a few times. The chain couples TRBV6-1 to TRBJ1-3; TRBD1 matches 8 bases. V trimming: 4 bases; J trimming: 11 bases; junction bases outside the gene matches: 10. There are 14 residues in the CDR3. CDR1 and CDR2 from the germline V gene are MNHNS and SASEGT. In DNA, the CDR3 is TGTGCCAGCAGTGTCATAGGACAGGGAAGCTCCATATATTTT. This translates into CASSVIGQGSSIYF.

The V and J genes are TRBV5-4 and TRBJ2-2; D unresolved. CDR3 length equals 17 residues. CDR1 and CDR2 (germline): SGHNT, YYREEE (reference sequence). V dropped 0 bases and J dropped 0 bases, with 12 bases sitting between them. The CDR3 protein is CASSLGPRDANTGELFF. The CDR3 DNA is TGTGCCAGCAGCTTGGGGCCGCGAGACGCGAACACCGGGGAGCTGTTTTTT.

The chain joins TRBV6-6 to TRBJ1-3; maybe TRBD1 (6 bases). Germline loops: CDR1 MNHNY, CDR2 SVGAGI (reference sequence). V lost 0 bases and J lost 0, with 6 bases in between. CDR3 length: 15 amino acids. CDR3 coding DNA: TGTGCCAGCAGTTACTCGGGGGCCTCTGGAAACACCATATATTTT. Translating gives CASSYSGASGNTIYF.

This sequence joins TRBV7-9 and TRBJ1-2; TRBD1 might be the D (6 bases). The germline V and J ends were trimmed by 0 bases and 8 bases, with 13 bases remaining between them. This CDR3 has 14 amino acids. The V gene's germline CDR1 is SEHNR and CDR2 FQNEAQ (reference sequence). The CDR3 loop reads CASSLAQGGRGYTF. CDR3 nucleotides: TGTGCCAGCAGCTTAGCGCAAGGGGGAAGGGGCTACACCTTC. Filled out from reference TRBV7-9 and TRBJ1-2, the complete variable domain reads DTGVSQNPRHKITKRGQNVTFRCDPISEHNRLYWYRQTLGQGPEFLTYFQNEAQLEKSRLLSDRFSAERPKGSFSTLEIQRTEQGDSAMYLCASSLAQGGRGYTFGSGTRLTVV.

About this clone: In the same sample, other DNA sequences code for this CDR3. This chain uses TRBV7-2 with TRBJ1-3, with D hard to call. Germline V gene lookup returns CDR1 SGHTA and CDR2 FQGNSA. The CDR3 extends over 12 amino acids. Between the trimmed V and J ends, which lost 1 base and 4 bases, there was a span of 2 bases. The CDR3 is CASSLEGNTIYF. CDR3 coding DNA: TGTGCCAGCAGCTTAGAAGGAAACACCATATATTTT.

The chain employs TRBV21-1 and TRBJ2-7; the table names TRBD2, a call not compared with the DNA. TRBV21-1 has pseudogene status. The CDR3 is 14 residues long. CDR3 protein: CASSKLAALGEQYF. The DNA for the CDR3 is TGTGCCAGCAGCAAACTAGCGGCTCTGGGAGAGCAGTACTTC.

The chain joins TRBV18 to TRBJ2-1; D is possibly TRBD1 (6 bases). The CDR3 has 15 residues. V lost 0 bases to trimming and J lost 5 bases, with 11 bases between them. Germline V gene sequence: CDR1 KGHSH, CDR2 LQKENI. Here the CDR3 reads CASSPPNSGDNEQFF. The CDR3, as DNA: TGTGCCAGCTCACCACCAAATTCAGGGGACAATGAGCAGTTCTTC.

In DNA, the CDR3 is TGCGCCAGCAGCCGGTGGGGTGGGGTCTCCCAAGAGACCCAGTACTTC. It codes for CASSRWGGVSQETQYF. The chain joins TRBV5-1 to TRBJ2-5; no clear D gene. Germline V gene data show CDR1 as SGHRS and CDR2 as YFSETQ. With 4 bases removed from V and 1 base from J, the gap between germline ends came to 17 bases. The CDR3 spans 16 residues.

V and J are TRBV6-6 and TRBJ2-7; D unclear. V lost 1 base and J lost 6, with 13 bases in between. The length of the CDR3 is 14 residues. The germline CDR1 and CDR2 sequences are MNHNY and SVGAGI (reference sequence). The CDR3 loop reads CASSYWNNGGEQYF. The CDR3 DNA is TGTGCCAGCAGTTACTGGAACAATGGTGGCGAGCAGTACTTC.

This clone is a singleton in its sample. The chain's CDR3 is CASSLAGSGSFHEQFF. As DNA, the CDR3 is TGTGCCAGCAGCTTAGCGGGAAGCGGGAGTTTCCATGAGCAGTTCTTC. This chain uses TRBV7-2 with TRBJ2-1; 8 positions agree with TRBD2. CDR1 and CDR2 from the germline V gene are SGHTA and FQGNSA. V trimming: 0 bases; J trimming: 8 bases; junction bases outside the gene matches: 9. This CDR3 is built from 16 residues.